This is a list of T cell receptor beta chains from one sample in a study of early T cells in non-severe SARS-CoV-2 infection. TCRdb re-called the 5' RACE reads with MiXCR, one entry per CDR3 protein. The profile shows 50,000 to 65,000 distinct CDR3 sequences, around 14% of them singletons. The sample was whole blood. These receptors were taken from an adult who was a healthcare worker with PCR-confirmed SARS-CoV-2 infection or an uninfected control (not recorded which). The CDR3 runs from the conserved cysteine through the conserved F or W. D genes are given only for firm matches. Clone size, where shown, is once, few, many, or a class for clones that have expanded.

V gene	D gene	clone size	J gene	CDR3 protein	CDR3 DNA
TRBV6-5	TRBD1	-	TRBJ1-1	CASSYLNRGDLSRNTEAFF	TGTGCCAGCAGTTACTTGAACAGGGGGGATCTATCTAGGAACACTGAAGCTTTCTTT
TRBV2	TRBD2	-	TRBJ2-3	CASSPAGGLLGTDTQYF	TGTGCCAGCTCTCCGGCGGGGGGATTGTTGGGCACAGATACGCAGTATTTT
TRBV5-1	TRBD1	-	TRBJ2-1	CASSLSPLGTGDNEQFF	TGCGCCAGCAGCTTGTCACCTTTGGGGACAGGGGACAATGAGCAGTTCTTC
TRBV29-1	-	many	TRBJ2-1	CSVEDWTDNEQFF	TGCAGCGTTGAAGACTGGACGGATAATGAGCAGTTCTTC
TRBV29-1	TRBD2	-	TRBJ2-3	CSGTSSGASTDTQYF	TGCAGCGGCACCTCTAGCGGGGCTAGCACAGATACGCAGTATTTT
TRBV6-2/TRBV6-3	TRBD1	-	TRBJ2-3	CASTLRDRPLGVQYF	TGTGCCAGCACCCTCCGGGACAGGCCCTTGGGTGTGCAGTATTTT
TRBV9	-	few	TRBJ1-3	CASSTLPPISGNTIYF	TGTGCCAGCAGCACCCTCCCCCCCATCTCTGGAAACACCATATATTTT
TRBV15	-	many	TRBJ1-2	CATSRGDGYTF	TGTGCCACCAGCAGAGGGGATGGCTACACCTTC
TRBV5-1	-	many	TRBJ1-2	CASSPGYNYTF	TGCGCCAGCAGCCCGGGTTACAACTACACCTTC
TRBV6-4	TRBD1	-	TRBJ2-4	CASSPGGAGNIQYF	TGTGCCAGCAGCCCAGGGGGCGCCGGAAACATTCAGTACTTC
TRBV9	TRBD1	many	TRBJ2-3	CASSVELQRGQEADTQYF	TGTGCCAGCAGCGTAGAGCTCCAAAGGGGGCAGGAGGCAGATACGCAGTATTTT
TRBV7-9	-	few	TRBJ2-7	CASSPMRQGGHEQYF	TGTGCCAGCAGCCCGATGCGACAGGGAGGCCACGAGCAGTACTTC
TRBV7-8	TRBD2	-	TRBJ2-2	CASQPSALAGNTGELFF	TGTGCCAGTCAGCCCTCCGCTCTAGCGGGGAACACCGGGGAGCTGTTTTTT
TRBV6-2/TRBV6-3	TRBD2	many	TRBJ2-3	CASSYPGLAGEASTDTQYF	TGTGCCAGCAGCTATCCCGGACTAGCGGGGGAGGCTAGCACAGATACGCAGTATTTT
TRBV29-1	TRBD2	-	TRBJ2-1	CSVEGSGGYNEQFF	TGCAGCGTTGAAGGTAGCGGGGGCTACAATGAGCAGTTCTTC
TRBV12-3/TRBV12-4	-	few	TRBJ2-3	CASSGGGRSTDTQYF	TGTGCCAGCAGTGGGGGGGGGCGAAGCACAGATACGCAGTATTTT
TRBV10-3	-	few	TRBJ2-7	CAISDLDSYSSYEQYF	TGTGCCATCAGTGATTTGGACAGCTATAGCTCCTACGAGCAGTACTTC
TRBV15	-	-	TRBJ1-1	CATSRDPRATEAFF	TGTGCCACCAGCAGAGATCCCCGCGCCACTGAAGCTTTCTTT
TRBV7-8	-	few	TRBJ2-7	CASSRGRGENHEQYF	TGTGCCAGCAGCCGGGGTAGGGGCGAAAACCACGAGCAGTACTTC
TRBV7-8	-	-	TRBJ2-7	CASSLVPGREQYF	TGTGCCAGCAGCTTAGTCCCAGGGAGAGAGCAGTACTTC
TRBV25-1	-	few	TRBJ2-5	CASSEWRQLETQYF	TGTGCCAGCAGTGAATGGCGGCAGCTAGAGACCCAGTACTTC
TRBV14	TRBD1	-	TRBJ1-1	CASSPVGQQFSMNTEAFF	TGTGCCAGCAGCCCCGTGGGACAGCAATTTTCGATGAACACTGAAGCTTTCTTT
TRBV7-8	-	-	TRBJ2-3	CASSLVRSTDTQYF	TGTGCCAGCAGCTTAGTCAGGAGCACAGATACGCAGTATTTT
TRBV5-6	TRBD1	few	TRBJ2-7	CASSYGQGPYEQYF	TGTGCCAGCAGCTACGGACAGGGCCCCTACGAGCAGTACTTC
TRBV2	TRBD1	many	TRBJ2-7	CASSPGQGREYEQYF	TGTGCCAGCAGTCCAGGACAGGGTAGGGAATACGAGCAGTACTTC
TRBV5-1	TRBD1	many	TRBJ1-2	CASSRDRGSYGYTF	TGCGCCAGCTCCCGGGACAGGGGGTCCTATGGCTACACCTTC
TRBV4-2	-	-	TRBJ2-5	CASSQVQGETQYF	TGTGCCAGCAGCCAAGTTCAGGGGGAGACCCAGTACTTC
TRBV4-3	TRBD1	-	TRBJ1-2	CASSQTPMDRSKGYTF	TGCGCCAGCAGCCAAACTCCTATGGACAGGTCCAAGGGCTACACCTTC
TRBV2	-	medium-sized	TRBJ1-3	CASSEGRLSGNTIYF	TGTGCCAGCAGTGAGGGCAGACTCTCTGGAAACACCATATATTTT
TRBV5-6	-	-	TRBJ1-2	CASRGNYGYTF	TGTGCCAGCAGGGGGAACTATGGCTACACCTTC
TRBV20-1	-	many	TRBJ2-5	CSARGRGPPYQETQYF	TGCAGTGCTAGAGGGAGGGGGCCGCCGTACCAAGAGACCCAGTACTTC
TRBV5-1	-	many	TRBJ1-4	CASSLDSSKYEKLFF	TGCGCCAGCAGCTTGGACAGCTCCAAGTATGAAAAACTGTTTTTT
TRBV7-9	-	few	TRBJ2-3	CASSLAGTGGDTQYF	TGTGCCAGCAGCTTGGCCGGAACAGGAGGAGATACGCAGTATTTT
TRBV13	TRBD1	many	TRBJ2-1	CASSLGTGNNEQFF	TGTGCCAGCAGCCTCGGGACAGGCAATAATGAGCAGTTCTTC